These T cell receptor beta chains were read from a single sample in a study of T-cell reconstitution after alpha-beta-depleted transplantation in children. MiXCR, applied by TCRdb to the PCR reads, yields one record per CDR3 protein. The data show 300,000 or so distinct CDR3 sequences, more than 8% seen once. The sample here was PBMCs from the stem cell graft donor, taken from the stem cell graft. These receptors were obtained from a human donor who donated a stem cell graft to a child with SCID. CDR3s include the opening cysteine and the closing phenylalanine or tryptophan. A D gene is named only where the DNA matches it firmly. Clone size is given for some rows only: seen once, a few or many times, or a class if the clone is expanded.

v_gene	d_gene	j_gene	abundance	CDR3nt	CDR3aa
TRBV3-1	.	TRBJ2-5	many	TGTGCCAGCAGCCAAGATAACGGCAGGGTAGAGACCCAGTACTTC	CASSQDNGRVETQYF
TRBV20-1	.	TRBJ2-7	.	TGCAGTGCTATTCGGAGTACCTACGAGCAGTACTTC	CSAIRSTYEQYF
TRBV29-1	.	TRBJ1-3	few	TGCGGAGCAGGTGTGGGTAGAAGGTCTGGAAACACCATATATTTT	CGAGVGRRSGNTIYF
TRBV12-3/TRBV12-4	.	TRBJ2-3	.	TGTGCCAGCAGTTTCGGGCAGCCCACAGATACGCAGTATTTT	CASSFGQPTDTQYF
TRBV7-8	.	TRBJ2-3	few	TGTGCCAGCAGCTTAGTGGGGCGTGGGGTTGAAGATACGCAGTATTTT	CASSLVGRGVEDTQYF
TRBV20-1	TRBD2	TRBJ2-1	.	TGCAGTGCCAACGGACTAGCGGGGGATTACAATGAGCAGTTCTTC	CSANGLAGDYNEQFF
TRBV7-3	.	TRBJ2-1	.	TGTGCCAGCAGCCCCCCCCTAGGGGCGGGACAATACAATGAGCAGTTCTTC	CASSPPLGAGQYNEQFF
TRBV3-1	.	TRBJ2-3	few	TGTGCCAGCAGCCAACCCCCGGGAAGAGATACGCAGTATTTT	CASSQPPGRDTQYF
TRBV6-2/TRBV6-3	.	TRBJ2-5	few	TGTGCCAGCAGCCAAGGAGTAGCCGAGACCCAGTACTTC	CASSQGVAETQYF
TRBV16	.	TRBJ1-1	many	TGTGCCAGCAGCCAATTCGGAGGGGGAAGGCTTGGAACTGAAGCTTTCTTT	CASSQFGGGRLGTEAFF
TRBV16	.	TRBJ1-2	many	TGTGCCAGCAGCCAATCGACCACGGGCTACACCTTC	CASSQSTTGYTF
TRBV6-2/TRBV6-3	.	TRBJ1-1	few	TGTGCCAGCAGTTACGACGTCATGAACACTGAAGCTTTCTTT	CASSYDVMNTEAFF
TRBV20-1	.	TRBJ1-2	few	TGCAGTGCTACTAAAGCGGAATATGGCTACACCTTC	CSATKAEYGYTF
TRBV20-1	.	TRBJ2-5	few	TGCAGTGCCCCTATGGGGTTTCGGGAGACCCAGTACTTC	CSAPMGFRETQYF
TRBV12-3/TRBV12-4	.	TRBJ2-3	many	TGTGCCAGCAGTCGGTGGGACAGCACAGATACGCAGTATTTT	CASSRWDSTDTQYF
TRBV27	TRBD1	TRBJ1-3	many	TGTGCCAGCAGTTTGGGACAGGGAGGGGGAAACACCATATATTTT	CASSLGQGGGNTIYF
TRBV5-1	TRBD2	TRBJ2-1	.	TGCGCCAGCAGCCCCCTAGCGGGGAGGGTCAATGAGCAGTTCTTC	CASSPLAGRVNEQFF
TRBV5-1	TRBD2	TRBJ2-7	many	TGCGCCAGCAGCTTCGTGGGAGGGGAGAGCTACGAGCAGTACTTC	CASSFVGGESYEQYF
TRBV12-3/TRBV12-4	TRBD1	TRBJ2-2	.	TGTGCCAGCAGTGTAACAGGGGTGAGCACCGGGGAGCTGTTTTTT	CASSVTGVSTGELFF
TRBV7-9	.	TRBJ1-1	few	TGTGCCAGCAGCCCCCTGGGTTGGGCTGGCACTGAAGCTTTCTTT	CASSPLGWAGTEAFF
TRBV20-1	.	TRBJ2-1	few	TGCAGTGCTGACCCCTCGGGCGTCGATGAGCAGTTCTTC	CSADPSGVDEQFF
TRBV4-1	.	TRBJ1-6	few	TGCGCCAGCAGCCAACCCTCCGGGATTAATTCACCCCTCCACTTT	CASSQPSGINSPLHF
TRBV18	TRBD2	TRBJ2-1	.	TGTGCCAGCTCACCGGGACTAGCGGGGGGAATTAGCTCCTACAATGAGCAGTTCTTC	CASSPGLAGGISSYNEQFF
TRBV18	.	TRBJ2-1	many	TGTGCCAGCAGCCCGAACAATGAGCAGTTCTTC	CASSPNNEQFF
TRBV12-3/TRBV12-4	.	TRBJ1-2	.	TGTGCCAGCAGTTTGGGTCAAATCTTCGACTATGGCTACACCTTC	CASSLGQIFDYGYTF
TRBV14	.	TRBJ2-6	many	TGTGCCAGCAGCCAGTACAGGGCAAGCTCTGGGGCCAACGTCCTGACTTTC	CASSQYRASSGANVLTF
TRBV6-2/TRBV6-3	.	TRBJ1-3	few	TGTGCCAGCAAAACCTCTTCTGGAAACACCATATATTTT	CASKTSSGNTIYF
TRBV12-3/TRBV12-4	.	TRBJ1-4	few	TGTGCCAGCAGTTCCCCCAGGACCGGAGGAAAACTGTTTTTT	CASSSPRTGGKLFF
TRBV15	TRBD2	TRBJ2-7	few	TGTGCCACCAGCAGAGATCAAGGGACTAGCGTTAGCTACGAGCAGTACTTC	CATSRDQGTSVSYEQYF
TRBV12-3/TRBV12-4	.	TRBJ2-1	many	TGTGCCAGCACCGCGTACAATGAGCAGTTCTTC	CASTAYNEQFF